This T cell receptor beta chain was found in a study of beta chain features in type 1 diabetes. TCRB transcripts that were expressed got sequenced, as all of the isolated RNA had been reverse transcribed. Sequenced by immunoSEQ multiplex PCR; TCRdb stores in-frame clones only, minus some. Of 900,000 or so clones in the sample, roughly 15% were seen once. Using CD45RO/CCR7/CD25/CD127/CD95/CD27, CD4+ naive, central memory, regulatory and stem cell-like memory cells were sorted. The V and J ends lost 1 base and 3 bases respectively, with 10 bases between them. CDR1 is MGHRA, CDR2 YSYEKL, per germline. The CDR3 loop spans 15 amino acids.

This TCR was sampled from a woman under 30 in good health. The sequenced material came from naive CD4+ T cells from blood. The chain uses TRBV4-1 and TRBJ1-5; D gene uncertain. In DNA form, the CDR3 reads TGCGCCAGCAGCCAAGTCGACGGCTACAATCAGCCCCAGCATTTT. Translation gives CASSQVDGYNQPQHF.